This entry concerns a single T cell receptor beta chain. Its target is unknown. This same CDR3 is encoded by further DNA sequences in the sample. Data came from immunoSEQ multiplex PCR; TCRdb stores just in-frame clones and leaves some out. Here the sample spans about 14,000 clones, approximately 94% being singletons. V lost 3 bases to trimming and J lost 2 bases, with 2 bases between them. The CDR3 sequence is 11 residues long. Per germline, CDR1 DFQATT and CDR2 SNEGSKA (reference sequence). The sample belongs to a study of B cell selection in AIRE deficiency. The regulatory T cell sort gate was CD4+CD25hiCD127low/negative. Study observations and caveats: Healthy donors alone shared over 25% of several thousand Treg sequences; patients alone about 9.1%.

Sequencing was done on a sample of Tregs sorted from PBMCs. V and J are TRBV20-1 and TRBJ1-5; D remains unclear. The origin of this receptor is a human donor with AIRE deficiency. CDR3 protein: CSARGNQPQHF. CDR3 sequence (DNA): TGCAGTGCTAGGGGCAATCAGCCCCAGCATTTT.